A selection of T cell receptor beta chains follows, all from one sample in a study of T cell responses to AZD1222 COVID-19 vaccine. Assay used: immunoSEQ multiplex PCR; TCRdb lists only in-frame clones, some missing. The sample holds over 45,000 clones; roughly 80% are singletons and the top ten take 6% to 7%. The sample was peripheral blood, taken on day 0 of AZD1222 vaccination. Receptors were obtained from an adult in good health. Each CDR3 is given with its conserved first and last residue. D genes are given only for firm matches. The size field is filled for only some rows; it gives once, few, many or a size class.

d_gene	v_gene	j_gene	abundance	len	CDR3aa	CDR3nt
TRBD1	TRBV14	TRBJ2-1	few	16	CASSPFTGGRRNEQFF	TGTGCCAGCAGCCCCTTTACAGGGGGCAGAAGGAATGAGCAGTTCTTC
TRBD1	TRBV6-2/TRBV6-3	TRBJ1-5	NA	16	CASSYPTGGENQPQHF	TGTGCCAGCAGTTACCCGACAGGGGGAGAAAATCAGCCCCAGCATTTT
TRBD2	TRBV2	TRBJ2-2	NA	16	CASREAGGSNTGELFF	TGTGCCAGCCGAGAGGCGGGGGGATCGAACACCGGGGAGCTGTTTTTT
NA	TRBV24-1	TRBJ2-1	NA	16	CATSDQTRTSYNEQFF	TGTGCCACCAGTGACCAGACTAGAACCTCCTACAATGAGCAGTTCTTC
NA	TRBV6-5	TRBJ1-4	few	14	CASSQRGTNEKLFF	TGTGCCAGCAGCCAGAGGGGGACTAATGAAAAACTGTTTTTT
NA	TRBV7-2	TRBJ1-5	NA	14	CASSDRFLGQPQHF	TGTGCCAGCAGCGACCGGTTTCTTGGACAGCCCCAGCATTTT
NA	TRBV2	TRBJ1-3	NA	14	CASIPGFDGNTIYF	TGTGCCAGCATCCCGGGGTTCGACGGAAACACCATATATTTT
TRBD1	TRBV5-1	TRBJ1-3	NA	17	CASSYGQGGSSGNTIYF	TGCGCCAGCAGCTACGGACAGGGTGGGAGCTCTGGAAACACCATATATTTT
TRBD2	TRBV6-5	TRBJ2-1	NA	15	CASSYQTSVPNEQFF	TGTGCCAGCAGTTATCAGACTAGCGTTCCCAATGAGCAGTTCTTC
NA	TRBV7-9	TRBJ1-1	NA	14	CASSLKLLGAEAFF	TGTGCCAGCAGCTTAAAGCTCCTGGGAGCTGAAGCTTTCTTT
NA	TRBV5-1	TRBJ1-1	NA	14	CASSLDTMNTEAFF	TGCGCCAGCAGCTTGGACACCATGAACACTGAAGCTTTCTTT
TRBD1	TRBV14	TRBJ1-2	NA	15	CASSRRGQGIYGYTF	TGTGCCAGCAGCCGGAGGGGACAGGGGATTTATGGCTACACCTTC
NA	TRBV28	TRBJ2-3	NA	15	CASSLAGSSTDTQYF	TGTGCCAGCAGTTTAGCTGGGTCTAGCACAGATACGCAGTATTTT
TRBD2	TRBV3-1/TRBV3-2	TRBJ2-1	NA	20	CASSPFSKRGALSSYNEQFF	TGTGCCAGCAGCCCCTTTAGTAAGCGGGGAGCGCTGAGCTCCTACAATGAGCAGTTCTTC
NA	TRBV30	TRBJ2-7	NA	11	CAWSVLDEQYF	TGTGCCTGGAGTGTACTCGACGAGCAGTACTTC
TRBD1	TRBV5-1	TRBJ2-2	NA	14	CASSQDRGTGELFF	TGCGCCAGCAGCCAAGACAGGGGCACCGGGGAGCTGTTTTTT